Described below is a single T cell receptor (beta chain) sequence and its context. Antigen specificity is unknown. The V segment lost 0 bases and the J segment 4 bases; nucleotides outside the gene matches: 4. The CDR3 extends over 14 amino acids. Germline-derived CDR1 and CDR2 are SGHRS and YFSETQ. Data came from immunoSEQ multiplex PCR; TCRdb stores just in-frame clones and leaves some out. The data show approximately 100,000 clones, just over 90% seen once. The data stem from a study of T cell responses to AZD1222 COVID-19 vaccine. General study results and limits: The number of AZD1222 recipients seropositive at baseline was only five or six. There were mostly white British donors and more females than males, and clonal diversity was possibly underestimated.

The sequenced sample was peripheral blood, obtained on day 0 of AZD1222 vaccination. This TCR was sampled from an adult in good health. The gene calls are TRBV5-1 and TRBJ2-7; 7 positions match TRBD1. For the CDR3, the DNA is TGCGCCAGCAGCTTGGGAGACAGGGCTTACGAGCAGTACTTC. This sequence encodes CASSLGDRAYEQYF.